This T cell receptor beta chain was sequenced during a study of spatial heterogeneity in lung cancer. Each molecule of TCR cDNA was tagged with one unique molecular identifier. TCRdb redid the calling of the 5' RACE reads with MiXCR, one entry per CDR3 protein. The profile covers 1,000 to 1,500 distinct CDR3 sequences, with 6.5% appearing a single time and approximately 20% taken by the ten largest. Time point defined: sample taken at primary tumor resection. The donor group consisted of roughly 70 patients who had untreated, early-stage non-small cell lung cancer. Whole RNA came from tumor, nontumor lung or frozen PBMC and was sequenced without being sorted. The CDR3 loop spans 15 amino acids. Trimming removed 5 bases at V and 5 bases at J, with 15 bases between. The germline gives CDR1 SGHAT, CDR2 FQDESV (reference sequence).

The chain employs TRBV11-1 and TRBJ2-2; D is perhaps TRBD1 (6 bases). This sequence originates from a male donor with early-stage non-small cell lung cancer. The sample was normal lung tissue next to the tumor, taken at surgery. CDR3 protein: CASSAAGTPTGELFF. The CDR3 bases are TGTGCCAGCAGCGCCGCCGGGACACCGACCGGGGAGCTGTTTTTT. Combining the CDR3 with reference TRBV11-1 and TRBJ2-2 gives the whole variable domain EAEVAQSPRYKITEKSQAVAFWCDPISGHATLYWYRQILGQGPELLVQFQDESVVDDSQLPKDRFSAERLKGVDSTLKIQPAELGDSAMYLCASSAAGTPTGELFFGEGSRLTVL.